These 8 T cell receptor beta chains originate from one sample sequenced in a study of T cell changes during pregnancy in multiple sclerosis. The repertoire was sequenced with immunoSEQ multiplex PCR; TCRdb's copy has only in-frame clones and lacks some. The sample shows about 68,000 clones, under 95% of them seen only once. The material was peripheral blood, obtained in the second trimester of pregnancy. These receptors came from a female donor in good health, enrolled as a control in a pregnancy study.

This clone was found once. The V call is TRBV7-2, the J call TRBJ2-7; 8 bases are a match to TRBD1. Per germline, CDR1 SGHTA and CDR2 FQGNSA. The V segment lost 4 bases and the J segment 5 bases; nucleotides outside the gene matches: 7. This CDR3 has 14 residues. CDR3 DNA sequence: TGTGCCAGCAGCTCACATTGGACAGGGAACGAGCAGTACTTC. Its protein product is CASSSHWTGNEQYF.

The chain links TRBV28 to TRBJ2-7; possible D gene TRBD1, 5 bases. The CDR3 totals 15 residues. Between the trimmed V and J ends, which lost 6 bases and 0 bases, there was a span of 15 bases. Germline CDR1 MDHEN, CDR2 SYDVKM. CDR3 loop: CASRPQGRLSYEQYF. Written as DNA, the CDR3 is TGTGCCAGCAGGCCTCAGGGTCGCCTCTCCTACGAGCAGTACTTC.

This chain joins TRBV2 and TRBJ1-2; 9 bases match TRBD1. The CDR3 consists of 12 residues. Germline CDR1 is SNHLY and CDR2 is FYNNEI. Trimming at V came to 6 bases and at J to 14 bases, leaving 10 bases not matched to a gene. CDR3: CASRGTTGGTTF. CDR3 DNA: TGTGCCAGCAGGGGGACGACAGGGGGAACGACCTTC.

The J gene is TRBJ2-2, the V gene TRBV9; 14 bases match TRBD2. V trimming: 7 bases; J trimming: 1 base; junction bases outside the gene matches: 6. Germline CDR1 is SGDLS and CDR2 is YYNGEE. The CDR3 loop spans 17 amino acids. The CDR3 is CASCRGLAGVNTGELFF. The DNA for the CDR3 is TGTGCCAGCTGCCGGGGACTAGCGGGAGTGAACACCGGGGAGCTGTTTTTT.

The genes are TRBV7-3 and TRBJ2-5, with D tentatively TRBD2 (6 bases). The CDR3 runs to 14 residues. Trimming took off 0 bases at V and 4 bases at J, with 9 bases between the two ends. Germline CDR1 reads SGHTA; CDR2 reads FQGTGA. CDR3 nucleotides: TGTGCCAGCAGCTTAACTGCGGGATTAGAGACCCAGTACTTC. It yields the protein CASSLTAGLETQYF.

The chain couples TRBV19 to TRBJ1-5, with D possibly being TRBD1 (5 bases). V lost 4 bases and J lost 3, with 7 bases in between. The germline V gene encodes CDR1 LNHDA and CDR2 SQIVND (reference sequence). CDR3 length: 13 amino acids. The CDR3, as DNA: TGTGCCAGTAGTAGGGGGGTCAATCAGCCCCAGCATTTT. As protein: CASSRGVNQPQHF.

The chain couples TRBV27 to TRBJ2-7; D call uncertain. Germline loops: CDR1 MNHEY, CDR2 SMNVEV (reference sequence). Trimming cost V 8 bases and J 1 base, with 15 bases left between them. This CDR3 has 14 residues. The CDR3: CASSRGPLSYEQYF. For the CDR3, the DNA is TGTGCCAGCTCCCGAGGCCCTCTTTCCTACGAGCAGTACTTC.

This sequence joins TRBV7-8 and TRBJ2-3, with TRBD2 as a possible D gene (6 bases). The CDR3 is 18 residues long. From germline, CDR1 is SGHVS and CDR2 FQNEAQ. V gave up 5 bases and J gave up 3 bases, with 24 bases separating them. CDR3 amino acids: CASSENTQLASHTDTQYF. The CDR3 DNA sequence: TGTGCCAGCAGCGAGAACACGCAACTAGCCTCTCATACAGATACGCAGTATTTT.